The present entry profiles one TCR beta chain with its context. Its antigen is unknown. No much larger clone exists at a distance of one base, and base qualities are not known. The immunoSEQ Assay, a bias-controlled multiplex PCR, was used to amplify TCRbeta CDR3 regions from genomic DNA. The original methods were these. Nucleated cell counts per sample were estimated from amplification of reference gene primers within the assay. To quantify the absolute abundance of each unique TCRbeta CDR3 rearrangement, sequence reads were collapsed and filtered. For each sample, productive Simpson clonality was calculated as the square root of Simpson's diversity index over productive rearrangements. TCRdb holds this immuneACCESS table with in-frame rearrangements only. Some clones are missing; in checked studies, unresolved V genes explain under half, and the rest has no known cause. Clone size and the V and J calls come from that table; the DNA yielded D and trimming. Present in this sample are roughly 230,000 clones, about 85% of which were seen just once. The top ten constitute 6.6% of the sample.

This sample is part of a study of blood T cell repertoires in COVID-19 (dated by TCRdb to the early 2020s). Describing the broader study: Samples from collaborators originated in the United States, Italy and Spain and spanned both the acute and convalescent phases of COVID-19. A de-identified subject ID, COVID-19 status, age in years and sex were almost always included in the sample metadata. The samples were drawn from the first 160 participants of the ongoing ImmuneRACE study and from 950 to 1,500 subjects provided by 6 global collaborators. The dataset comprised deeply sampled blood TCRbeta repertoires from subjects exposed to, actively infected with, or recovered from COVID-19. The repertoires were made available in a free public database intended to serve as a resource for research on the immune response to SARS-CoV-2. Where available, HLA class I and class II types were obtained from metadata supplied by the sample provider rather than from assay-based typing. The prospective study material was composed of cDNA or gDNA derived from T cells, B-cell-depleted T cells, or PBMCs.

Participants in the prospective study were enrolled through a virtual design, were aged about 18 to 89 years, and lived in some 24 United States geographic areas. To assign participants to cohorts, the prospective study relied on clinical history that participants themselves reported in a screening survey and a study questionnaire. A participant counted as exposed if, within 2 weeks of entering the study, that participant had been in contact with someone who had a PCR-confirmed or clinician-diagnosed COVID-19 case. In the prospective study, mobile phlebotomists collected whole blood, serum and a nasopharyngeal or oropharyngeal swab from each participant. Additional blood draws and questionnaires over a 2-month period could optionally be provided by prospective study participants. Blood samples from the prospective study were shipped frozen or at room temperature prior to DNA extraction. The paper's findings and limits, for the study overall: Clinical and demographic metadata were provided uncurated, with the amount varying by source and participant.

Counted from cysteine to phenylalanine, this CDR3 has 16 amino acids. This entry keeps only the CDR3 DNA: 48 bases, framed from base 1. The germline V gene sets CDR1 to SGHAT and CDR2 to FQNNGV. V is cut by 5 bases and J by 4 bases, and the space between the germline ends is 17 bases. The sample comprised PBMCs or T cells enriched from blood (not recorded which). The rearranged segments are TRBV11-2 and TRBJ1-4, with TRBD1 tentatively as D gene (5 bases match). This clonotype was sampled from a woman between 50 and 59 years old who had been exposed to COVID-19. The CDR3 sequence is CASSREGSPLNEKLFF. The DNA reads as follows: TGTGCCAGCAGCCGGGAGGGGAGCCCACTTAATGAAAAACTGTTTTTT.